This T cell receptor (beta chain) was recovered during a study of blood T cell repertoires in COVID-19. Study-wide background: Some COVID-19 samples were acute and others convalescent; all came from the United States, Italy and Spain. PBMCs, B-cell-depleted T cells, or T cells provided the cDNA or gDNA that made up the material.

Original methodology: Cell counts per sample came from amplifying reference gene primers. TCRdb's copy holds only in-frame clones and misses some; the assay was immunoSEQ multiplex PCR. That table furnishes V, J and clone size, whereas the DNA furnished D and trimming. The sample carries about 140,000 clones, roughly 79% recorded once. CDR1 and CDR2 (germline): SGHTA, FQGTGA. This CDR3 has 15 amino acids. V shed 3 bases and J shed 9 bases, with 15 bases lying between them. Sequencing was done on a sample of peripheral blood. The clonotype was recovered from a man aged 50-59 years with active or convalescent COVID-19. This rearrangement joins TRBV7-3 to TRBJ1-6; a possible D gene is TRBD1 (5 bases). As DNA, the CDR3 is TGTGCCAGCAGCTTTAGCCCAGACGGGGGTTCACCCCTCCACTTT. Translating gives CASSFSPDGGSPLHF.